The entry that follows covers one T cell receptor beta chain sequence. Its antigen is unknown. Using immunoSEQ multiplex PCR, the repertoire was profiled, and TCRdb retains in-frame clones only, with some absent. The table has some 30,000 clones, roughly 85% seen once; the top ten hold more than 1.4%. This record comes from a study of vaccination effects on CD4 cells after COVID-19. Study overall: Researchers obtained post-vaccine samples at a median of 72 days past the second dose.

The length of the CDR3 is 13 residues. The V gene's germline CDR1 is SQVTM and CDR2 ANQGSEA. V shed 0 bases, J shed 11 bases, and the junction held 7 bases outside the gene matches. Antigen-specific CD4+ T cell clonotypes were called by their expansion after viral peptide-pool culture in ViraFEST. When 10 to 11 days of culture had elapsed, CD4+ T cells were isolated. Each participant was administered two doses of either the BNT162b2 or the mRNA-1273 vaccine. Nobody among the vaccine recipients had prior SARS-CoV-2 infection (nucleocapsid antibodies were negative). The TCR was taken from a human donor who received a COVID-19 vaccine. Some clones in this sample may be carry-over from other donors' samples. This rearrangement joins TRBV29-1 to TRBJ1-1; 9 bases agree with TRBD1. The sample was CD4+ T cells from PBMCs cultured with HCoV-NL63 spike peptides, taken after COVID-19 vaccination. Here the CDR3 DNA reads TGCAGCGTTGAAGAGGGACAGGGACGCAAGGCTTTCTTT. It codes for CSVEEGQGRKAFF.